This T cell receptor beta chain was observed in a study of control samples from healthy donors and cancer patients. The CDR3 runs to 11 residues. Between the trimmed V and J ends, which lost 5 bases and 5 bases, there was a span of 8 bases. Germline values: CDR1 DFQATT, CDR2 SNEGSKA (reference sequence). Assay used: immunoSEQ multiplex PCR; TCRdb lists only in-frame clones, some missing. The sample holds 90,000 to 100,000 clones; about nine tenths are singletons and the top ten take around 3.8%. The sequenced material came from blood. The gene calls are TRBV20-1 and TRBJ2-3; D is undetermined. This sequence was found in a woman aged 18-30 years in good health. CDR3 bases: TGCAGTGCTGGCCCCCGAGATACGCAGTATTTT. Translation: CSAGPRDTQYF.